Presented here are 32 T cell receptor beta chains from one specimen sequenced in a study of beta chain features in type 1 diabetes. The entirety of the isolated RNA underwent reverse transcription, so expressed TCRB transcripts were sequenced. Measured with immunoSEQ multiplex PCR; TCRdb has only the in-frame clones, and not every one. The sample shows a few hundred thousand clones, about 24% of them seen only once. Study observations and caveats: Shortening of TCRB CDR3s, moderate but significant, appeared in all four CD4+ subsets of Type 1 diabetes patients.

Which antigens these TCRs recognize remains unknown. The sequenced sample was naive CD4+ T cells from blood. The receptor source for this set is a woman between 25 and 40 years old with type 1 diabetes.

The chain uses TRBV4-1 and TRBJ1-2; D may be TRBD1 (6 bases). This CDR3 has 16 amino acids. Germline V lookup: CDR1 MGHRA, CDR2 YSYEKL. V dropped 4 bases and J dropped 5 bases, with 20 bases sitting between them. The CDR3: CASSPDRGRGKYGYTF. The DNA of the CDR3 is TGCGCCAGCAGCCCGGACAGAGGAAGAGGGAAATATGGCTACACCTTC.

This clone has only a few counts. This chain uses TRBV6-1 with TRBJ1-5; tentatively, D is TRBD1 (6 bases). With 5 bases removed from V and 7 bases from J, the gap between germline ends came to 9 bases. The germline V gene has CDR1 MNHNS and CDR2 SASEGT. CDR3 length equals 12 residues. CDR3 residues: CASSQGRQPQHF. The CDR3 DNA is TGTGCCAGCAGTCAGGGGCGACAGCCCCAGCATTTT.

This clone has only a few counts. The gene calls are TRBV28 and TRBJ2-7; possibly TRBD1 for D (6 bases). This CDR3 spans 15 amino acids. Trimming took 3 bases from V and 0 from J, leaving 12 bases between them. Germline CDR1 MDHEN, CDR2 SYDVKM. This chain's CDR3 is CASSFVGGPSYEQYF. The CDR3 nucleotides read TGTGCCAGCAGTTTTGTAGGGGGTCCCTCCTACGAGCAGTACTTC.

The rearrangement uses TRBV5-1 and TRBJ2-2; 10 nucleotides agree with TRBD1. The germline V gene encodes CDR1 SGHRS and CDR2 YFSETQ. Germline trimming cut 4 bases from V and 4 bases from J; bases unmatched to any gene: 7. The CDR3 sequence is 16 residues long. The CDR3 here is CASSVGQGGITGELFF. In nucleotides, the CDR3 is TGCGCCAGCAGCGTCGGACAGGGGGGGATCACCGGGGAGCTGTTTTTT.

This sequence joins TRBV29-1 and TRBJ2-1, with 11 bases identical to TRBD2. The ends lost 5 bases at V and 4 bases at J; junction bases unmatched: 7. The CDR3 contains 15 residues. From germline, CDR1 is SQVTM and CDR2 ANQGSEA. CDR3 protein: CSVIRLAGIYNEQFF. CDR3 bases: TGCAGCGTTATTAGACTAGCGGGGATTTACAATGAGCAGTTCTTC.

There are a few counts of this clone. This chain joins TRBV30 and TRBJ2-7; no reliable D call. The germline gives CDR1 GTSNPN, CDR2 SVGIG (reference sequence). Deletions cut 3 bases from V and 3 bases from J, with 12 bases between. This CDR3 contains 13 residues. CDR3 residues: CAWSPSSFYEQYF. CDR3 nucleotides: TGTGCCTGGAGCCCTTCGTCGTTCTACGAGCAGTACTTC.

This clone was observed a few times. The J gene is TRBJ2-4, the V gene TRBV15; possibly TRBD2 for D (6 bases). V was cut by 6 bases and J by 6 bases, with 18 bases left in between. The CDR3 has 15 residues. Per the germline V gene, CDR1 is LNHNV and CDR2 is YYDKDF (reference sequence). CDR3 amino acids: CATRAQGLATNIQYF. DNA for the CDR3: TGTGCCACCAGAGCCCAGGGACTGGCTACAAACATTCAGTACTTC.

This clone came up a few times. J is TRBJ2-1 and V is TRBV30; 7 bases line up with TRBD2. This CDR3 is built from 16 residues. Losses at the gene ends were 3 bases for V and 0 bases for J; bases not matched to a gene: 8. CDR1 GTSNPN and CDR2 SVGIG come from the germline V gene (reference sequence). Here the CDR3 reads CAWSGGWAPSYNEQFF. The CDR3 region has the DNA TGTGCCTGGAGCGGGGGGTGGGCTCCCTCCTACAATGAGCAGTTCTTC.

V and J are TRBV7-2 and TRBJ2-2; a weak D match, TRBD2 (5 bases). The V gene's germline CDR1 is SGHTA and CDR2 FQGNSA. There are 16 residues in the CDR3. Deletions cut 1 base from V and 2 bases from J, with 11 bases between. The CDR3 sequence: CASSLVVRANTGELFF. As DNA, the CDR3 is TGTGCCAGCAGCTTAGTCGTGCGGGCCAACACCGGGGAGCTGTTTTTT.

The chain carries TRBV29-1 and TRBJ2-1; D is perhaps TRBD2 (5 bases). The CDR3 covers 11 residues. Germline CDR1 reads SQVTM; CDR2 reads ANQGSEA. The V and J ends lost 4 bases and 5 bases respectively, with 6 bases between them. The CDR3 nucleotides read TGCAGCGTTGCGCGGGACAATGAGCAGTTCTTC. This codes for CSVARDNEQFF.

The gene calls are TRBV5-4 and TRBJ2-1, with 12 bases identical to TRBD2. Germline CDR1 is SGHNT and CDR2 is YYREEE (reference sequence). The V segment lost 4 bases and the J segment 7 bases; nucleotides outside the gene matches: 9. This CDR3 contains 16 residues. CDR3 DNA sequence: TGTGCCAGCAGCCCGATGACTAGCGGGAGTCGGAATGAGCAGTTCTTC. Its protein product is CASSPMTSGSRNEQFF.

The CDR3 here is CAHRQGAYEQYF. The CDR3 DNA follows: TGTGCCCACAGACAGGGGGCCTACGAGCAGTACTTC. This chain links TRBV30 with TRBJ2-7, with 9 bases lining up with TRBD1. CDR1 is GTSNPN and CDR2 is SVGIG in the germline V gene (reference sequence). Losses at the gene ends were 8 bases for V and 2 bases for J; bases not matched to a gene: 4. This CDR3 has 12 amino acids.

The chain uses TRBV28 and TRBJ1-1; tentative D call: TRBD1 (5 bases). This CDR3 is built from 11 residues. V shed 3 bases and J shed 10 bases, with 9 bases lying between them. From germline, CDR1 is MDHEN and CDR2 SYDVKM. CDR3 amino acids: CASSFRGAAFF. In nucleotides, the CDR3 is TGTGCCAGCAGTTTTCGTGGGGCAGCTTTCTTT. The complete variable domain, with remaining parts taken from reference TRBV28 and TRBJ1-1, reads DVKVTQSSRYLVKRTGEKVFLECVQDMDHENMFWYRQDPGLGLRLIYFSYDVKMKEKGDIPEGYSVSREKKERFSLILESASTNQTSMYLCASSFRGAAFFGQGTRLTVV.

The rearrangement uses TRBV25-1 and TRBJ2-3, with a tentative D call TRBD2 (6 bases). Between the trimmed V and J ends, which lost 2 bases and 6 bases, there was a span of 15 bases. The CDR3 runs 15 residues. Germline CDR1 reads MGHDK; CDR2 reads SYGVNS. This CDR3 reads CASSEGQGEVDTQYF. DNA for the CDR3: TGTGCCAGCAGTGAAGGTCAAGGGGAGGTGGATACGCAGTATTTT. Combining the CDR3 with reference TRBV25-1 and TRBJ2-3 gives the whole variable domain EADIYQTPRYLVIGTGKKITLECSQTMGHDKMYWYQQDPGMELHLIHYSYGVNSTEKGDLSSESTVSRIRTEHFPLTLESARPSHTSQYLCASSEGQGEVDTQYFGPGTRLTVL.

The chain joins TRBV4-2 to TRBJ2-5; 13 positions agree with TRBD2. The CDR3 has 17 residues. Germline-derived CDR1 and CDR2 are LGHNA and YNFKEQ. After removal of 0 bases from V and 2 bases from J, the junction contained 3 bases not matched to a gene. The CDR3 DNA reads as TGTGCCAGCAGCCAAGATCCGACTAGCGGGGGGCAAGAGACCCAGTACTTC. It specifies CASSQDPTSGGQETQYF.

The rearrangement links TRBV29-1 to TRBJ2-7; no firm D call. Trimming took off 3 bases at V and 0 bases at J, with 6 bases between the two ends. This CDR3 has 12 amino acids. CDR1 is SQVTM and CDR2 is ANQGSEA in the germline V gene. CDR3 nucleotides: TGCAGCGTTGAGGCCAACTCCTACGAGCAGTACTTC. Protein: CSVEANSYEQYF.

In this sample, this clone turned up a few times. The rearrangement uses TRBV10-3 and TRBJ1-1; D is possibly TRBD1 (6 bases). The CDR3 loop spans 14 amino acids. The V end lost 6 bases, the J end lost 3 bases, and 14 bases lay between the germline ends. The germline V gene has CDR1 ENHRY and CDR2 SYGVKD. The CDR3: CAISRQVWDTEAFF. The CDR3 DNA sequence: TGTGCCATCAGCAGACAGGTTTGGGACACTGAAGCTTTCTTT.

CDR3 sequence: CASSLTGGHYGYTF. The CDR3 bases are TGTGCCAGCAGTTTGACAGGGGGGCACTATGGCTACACCTTC. The chain combines TRBV28 with TRBJ1-2, with 9 bases lining up with TRBD1. Germline loops: CDR1 MDHEN, CDR2 SYDVKM. The CDR3 runs 14 residues. The ends lost 3 bases at V and 3 bases at J; junction bases unmatched: 2.

Here the CDR3 DNA reads TGTGCCTGGAGTCGAAGCGGGGGCTACAATGAGCAGTTCTTC. It encodes CAWSRSGGYNEQFF. The chain is built from TRBV30 and TRBJ2-1; TRBD2 aligns across 8 bases. The V segment lost 2 bases and the J segment 3 bases; nucleotides outside the gene matches: 3. Germline values: CDR1 GTSNPN, CDR2 SVGIG (reference sequence). CDR3 size: 14 residues.

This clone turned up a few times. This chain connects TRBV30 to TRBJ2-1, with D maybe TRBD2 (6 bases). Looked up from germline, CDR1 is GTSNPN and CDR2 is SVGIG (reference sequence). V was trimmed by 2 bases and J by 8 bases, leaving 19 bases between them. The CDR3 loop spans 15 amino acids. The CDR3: CAWSTPLGSGYEQFF. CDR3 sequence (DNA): TGTGCCTGGAGTACCCCCCTCGGGAGCGGCTATGAGCAGTTCTTC.

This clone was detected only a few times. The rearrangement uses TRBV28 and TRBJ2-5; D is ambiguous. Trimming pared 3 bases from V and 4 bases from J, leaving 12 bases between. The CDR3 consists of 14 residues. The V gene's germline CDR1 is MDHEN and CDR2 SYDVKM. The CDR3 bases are TGTGCCAGCAGTTTGTGGTCAGTTCGAGAGACCCAGTACTTC. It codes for CASSLWSVRETQYF.

Here the CDR3 reads CAWTRQEDTEAFF. The CDR3 DNA sequence: TGTGCCTGGACCCGACAGGAGGACACTGAAGCTTTCTTT. This chain links TRBV30 with TRBJ1-1, with D perhaps TRBD1 (6 bases). Germline V gene lookup returns CDR1 GTSNPN and CDR2 SVGIG (reference sequence). This CDR3 region has 13 residues. The V end was cut by 4 bases, the J end by 3 bases, with 12 bases between.

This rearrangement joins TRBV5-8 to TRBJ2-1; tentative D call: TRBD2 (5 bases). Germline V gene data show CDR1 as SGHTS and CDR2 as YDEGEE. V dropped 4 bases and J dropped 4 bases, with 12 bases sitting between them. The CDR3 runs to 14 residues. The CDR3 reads CASSPYGGYNEQFF. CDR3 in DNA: TGTGCCAGCAGCCCCTACGGCGGGTACAATGAGCAGTTCTTC.

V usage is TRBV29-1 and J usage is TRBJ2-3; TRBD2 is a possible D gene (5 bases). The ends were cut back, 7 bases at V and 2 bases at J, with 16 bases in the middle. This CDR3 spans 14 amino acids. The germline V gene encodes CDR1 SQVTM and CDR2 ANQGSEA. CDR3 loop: CSALGAVPTDTQYF. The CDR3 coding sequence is TGCAGCGCCTTAGGAGCGGTACCCACAGATACGCAGTATTTT.

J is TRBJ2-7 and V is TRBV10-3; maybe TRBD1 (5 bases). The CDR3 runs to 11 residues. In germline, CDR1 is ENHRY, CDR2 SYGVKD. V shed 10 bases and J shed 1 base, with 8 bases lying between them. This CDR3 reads CASQGSYEQYF. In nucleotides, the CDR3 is TGTGCCAGCCAGGGATCCTACGAGCAGTACTTC.

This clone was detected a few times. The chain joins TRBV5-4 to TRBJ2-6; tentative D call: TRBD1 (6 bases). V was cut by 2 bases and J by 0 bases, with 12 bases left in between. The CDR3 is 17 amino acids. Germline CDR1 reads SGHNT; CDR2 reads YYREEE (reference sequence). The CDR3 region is CASSFLTGDSGANVLTF. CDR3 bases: TGTGCCAGCAGCTTTTTGACAGGAGACTCTGGGGCCAACGTCCTGACTTTC.

The CDR3 DNA reads as TGCGCCAGCAGCGGGGGACAGAGCCTCAAAAACATTCAGTACTTC. It encodes CASSGGQSLKNIQYF. V gene TRBV5-1 combines with J gene TRBJ2-4, with 7 bases lining up with TRBD1. CDR1 and CDR2 (germline): SGHRS, YFSETQ. J lost 3 bases, V lost 4 bases, and 7 bases had no gene match. The CDR3 has 15 residues.

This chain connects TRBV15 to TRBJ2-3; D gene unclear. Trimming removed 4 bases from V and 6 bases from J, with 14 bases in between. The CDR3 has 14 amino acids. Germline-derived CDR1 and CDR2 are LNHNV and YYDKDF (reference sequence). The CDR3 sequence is CATSIPLTSDTQYF. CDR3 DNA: TGTGCCACCAGCATCCCCCTGACATCGGATACGCAGTATTTT.

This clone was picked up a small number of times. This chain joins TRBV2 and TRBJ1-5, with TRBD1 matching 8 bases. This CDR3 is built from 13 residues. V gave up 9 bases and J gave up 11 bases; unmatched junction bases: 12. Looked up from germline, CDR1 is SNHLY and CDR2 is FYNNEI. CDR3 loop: CASRPQGASAQHF. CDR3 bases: TGTGCCAGTAGGCCCCAGGGGGCCTCTGCCCAGCATTTT.

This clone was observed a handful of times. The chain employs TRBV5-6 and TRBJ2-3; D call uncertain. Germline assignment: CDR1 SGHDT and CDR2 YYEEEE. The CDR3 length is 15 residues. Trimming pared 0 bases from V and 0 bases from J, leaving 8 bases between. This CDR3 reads CASSLEAFSTDTQYF. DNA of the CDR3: TGTGCCAGCAGCTTGGAAGCTTTTAGCACAGATACGCAGTATTTT. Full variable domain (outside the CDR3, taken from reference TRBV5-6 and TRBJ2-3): DAGVTQSPTHLIKTRGQQVTLRCSPKSGHDTVSWYQQALGQGPQFIFQYYEEEERQRGNFPDRFSGHQFPNYSSELNVNALLLGDSALYLCASSLEAFSTDTQYFGPGTRLTVL.

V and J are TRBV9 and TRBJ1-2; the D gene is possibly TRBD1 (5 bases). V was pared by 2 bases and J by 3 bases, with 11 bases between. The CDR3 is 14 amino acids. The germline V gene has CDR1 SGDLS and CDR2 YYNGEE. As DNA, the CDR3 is TGTGCCAGCAGCGTCCCAGGGTCCCACTATGGCTACACCTTC. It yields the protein CASSVPGSHYGYTF. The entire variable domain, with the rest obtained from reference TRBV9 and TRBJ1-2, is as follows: DSGVTQTPKHLITATGQRVTLRCSPRSGDLSVYWYQQSLDQGLQFLIQYYNGEERAKGNILERFSAQQFPDLHSELNLSSLELGDSALYFCASSVPGSHYGYTFGSGTRLTVV.

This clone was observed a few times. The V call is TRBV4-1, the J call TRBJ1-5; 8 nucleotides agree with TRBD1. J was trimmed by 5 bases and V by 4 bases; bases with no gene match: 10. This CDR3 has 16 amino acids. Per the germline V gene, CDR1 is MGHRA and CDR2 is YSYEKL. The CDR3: CASSPTGAGGHQPQHF. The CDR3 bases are TGCGCCAGCAGCCCCACAGGGGCAGGGGGCCATCAGCCCCAGCATTTT.